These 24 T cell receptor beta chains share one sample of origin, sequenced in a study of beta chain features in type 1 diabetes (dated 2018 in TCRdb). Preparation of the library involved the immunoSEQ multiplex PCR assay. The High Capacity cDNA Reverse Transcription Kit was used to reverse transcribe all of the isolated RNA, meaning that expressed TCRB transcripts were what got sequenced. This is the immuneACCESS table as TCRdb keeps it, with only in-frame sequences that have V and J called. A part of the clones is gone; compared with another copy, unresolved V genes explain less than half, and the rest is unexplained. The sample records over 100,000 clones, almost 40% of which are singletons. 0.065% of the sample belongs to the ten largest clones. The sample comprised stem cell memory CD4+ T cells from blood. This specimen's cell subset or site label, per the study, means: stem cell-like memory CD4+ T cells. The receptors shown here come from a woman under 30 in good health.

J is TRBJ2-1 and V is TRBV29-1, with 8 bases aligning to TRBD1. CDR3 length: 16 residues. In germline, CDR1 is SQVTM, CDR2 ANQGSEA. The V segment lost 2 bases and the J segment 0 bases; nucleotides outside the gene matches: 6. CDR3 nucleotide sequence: TGCAGCGTTGAACGGACAGGGCGAAGCTCCTACAATGAGCAGTTCTTC. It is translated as CSVERTGRSSYNEQFF.

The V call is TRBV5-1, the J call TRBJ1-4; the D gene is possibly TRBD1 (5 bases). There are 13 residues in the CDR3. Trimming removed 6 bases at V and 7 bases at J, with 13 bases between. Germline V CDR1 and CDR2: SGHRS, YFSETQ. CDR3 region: CASKPGWGEKLFF. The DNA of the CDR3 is TGCGCCAGCAAACCAGGGTGGGGTGAAAAACTGTTTTTT.

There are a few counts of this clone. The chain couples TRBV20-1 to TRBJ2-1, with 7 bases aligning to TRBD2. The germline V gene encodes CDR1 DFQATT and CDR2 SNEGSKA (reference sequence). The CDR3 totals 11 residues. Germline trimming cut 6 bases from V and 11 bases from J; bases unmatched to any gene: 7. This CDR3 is CSAGPSGKQFF. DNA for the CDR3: TGCAGTGCGGGGCCTAGCGGAAAGCAGTTCTTC.

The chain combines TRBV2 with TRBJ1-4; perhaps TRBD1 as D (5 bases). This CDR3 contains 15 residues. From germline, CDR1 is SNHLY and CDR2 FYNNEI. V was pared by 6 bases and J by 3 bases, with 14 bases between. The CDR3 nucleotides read TGTGCCAGCAGCCGAGCAGGGAGGGCTAATGAAAAACTGTTTTTT. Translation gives CASSRAGRANEKLFF. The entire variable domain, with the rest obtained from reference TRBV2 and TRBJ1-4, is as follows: EPEVTQTPSHQVTQMGQEVILRCVPISNHLYFYWYRQILGQKVEFLVSFYNNEISEKSEIFDDQFSVERPDGSNFTLKIRSTKLEDSAMYFCASSRAGRANEKLFFGSGTQLSVL.

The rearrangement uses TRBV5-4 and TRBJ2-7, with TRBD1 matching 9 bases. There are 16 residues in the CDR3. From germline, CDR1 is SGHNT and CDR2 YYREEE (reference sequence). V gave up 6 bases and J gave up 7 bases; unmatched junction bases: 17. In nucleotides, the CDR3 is TGTGCCAGCATCCCCCCGTCCGGGACAGGGTCTTTTGAGCAGTACTTC. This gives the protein CASIPPSGTGSFEQYF.

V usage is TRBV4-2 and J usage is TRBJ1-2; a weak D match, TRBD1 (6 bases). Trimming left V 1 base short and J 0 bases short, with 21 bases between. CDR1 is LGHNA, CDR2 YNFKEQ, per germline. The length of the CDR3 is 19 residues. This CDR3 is CASSQAPWARPGANYGYTF. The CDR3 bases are TGTGCCAGCAGCCAAGCCCCTTGGGCCCGGCCAGGGGCTAACTATGGCTACACCTTC.

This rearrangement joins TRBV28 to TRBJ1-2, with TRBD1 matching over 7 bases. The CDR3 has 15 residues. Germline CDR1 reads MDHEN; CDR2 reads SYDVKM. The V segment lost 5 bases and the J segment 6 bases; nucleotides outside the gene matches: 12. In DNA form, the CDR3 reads TGTGCCAGCAGTGCACCCGGGACAGCCCGTAATGGCTACACCTTC. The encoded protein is CASSAPGTARNGYTF.

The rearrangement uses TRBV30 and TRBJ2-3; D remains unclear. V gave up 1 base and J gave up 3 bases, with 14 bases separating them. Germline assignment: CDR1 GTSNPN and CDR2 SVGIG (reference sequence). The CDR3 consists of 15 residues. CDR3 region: CAWSGGLLRTDTQYF. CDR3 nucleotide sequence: TGTGCCTGGAGTGGTGGTTTGTTGAGGACAGATACGCAGTATTTT.

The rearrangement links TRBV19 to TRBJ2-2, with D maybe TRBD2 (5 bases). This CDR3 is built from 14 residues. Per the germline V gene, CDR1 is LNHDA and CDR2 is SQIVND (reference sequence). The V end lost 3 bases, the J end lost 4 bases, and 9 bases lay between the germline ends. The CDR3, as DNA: TGTGCCAGTAGTATTGGTGGAGGCACCGGGGAGCTGTTTTTT. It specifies CASSIGGGTGELFF.

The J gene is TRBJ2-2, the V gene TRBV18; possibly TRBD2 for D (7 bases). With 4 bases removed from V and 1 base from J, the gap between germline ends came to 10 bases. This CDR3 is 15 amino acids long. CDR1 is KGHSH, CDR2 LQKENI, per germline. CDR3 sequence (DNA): TGTGCCAGCTCACTCGGGGGGCTGAACACCGGGGAGCTGTTTTTT. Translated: CASSLGGLNTGELFF.

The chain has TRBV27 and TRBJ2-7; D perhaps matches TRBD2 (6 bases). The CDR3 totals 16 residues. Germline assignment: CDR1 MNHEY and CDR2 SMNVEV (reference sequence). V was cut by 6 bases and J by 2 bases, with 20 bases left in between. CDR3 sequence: CASSSFEGTEPYEQYF. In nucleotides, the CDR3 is TGTGCCAGCAGCTCCTTTGAGGGGACTGAGCCCTACGAGCAGTACTTC.

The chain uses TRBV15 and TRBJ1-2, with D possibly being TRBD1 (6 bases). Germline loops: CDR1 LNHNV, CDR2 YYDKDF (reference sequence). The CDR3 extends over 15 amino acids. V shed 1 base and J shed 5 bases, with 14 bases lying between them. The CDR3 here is CATSRGVRQGYGYTF. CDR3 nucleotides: TGTGCCACCAGCAGAGGCGTTCGGCAGGGGTATGGCTACACCTTC. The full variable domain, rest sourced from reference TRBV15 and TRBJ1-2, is DAMVIQNPRYQVTQFGKPVTLSCSQTLNHNVMYWYQQKSSQAPKLLFHYYDKDFNNEADTPDNFQSRRPNTSFCFLDIRSPGLGDTAMYLCATSRGVRQGYGYTFGSGTRLTVV.

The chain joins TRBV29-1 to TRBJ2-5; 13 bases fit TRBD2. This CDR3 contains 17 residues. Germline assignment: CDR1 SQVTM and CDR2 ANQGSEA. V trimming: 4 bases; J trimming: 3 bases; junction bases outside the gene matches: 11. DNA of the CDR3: TGCAGCGTTGGGGGACTAGCGGGATTTCGTAGGGAAGAGACCCAGTACTTC. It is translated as CSVGGLAGFRREETQYF.

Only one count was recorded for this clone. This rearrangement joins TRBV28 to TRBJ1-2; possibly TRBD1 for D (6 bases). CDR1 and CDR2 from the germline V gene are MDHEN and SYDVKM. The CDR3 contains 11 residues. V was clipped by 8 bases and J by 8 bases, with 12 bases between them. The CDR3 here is CASLRGKGYTF. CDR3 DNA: TGTGCCAGCTTGAGGGGGAAAGGCTACACCTTC.

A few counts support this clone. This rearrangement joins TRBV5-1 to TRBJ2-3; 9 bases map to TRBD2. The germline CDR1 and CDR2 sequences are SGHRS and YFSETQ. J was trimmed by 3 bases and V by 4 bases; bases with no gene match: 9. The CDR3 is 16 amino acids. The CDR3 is CASSPIRTSDTDTQYF. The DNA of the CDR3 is TGCGCCAGCAGCCCGATTCGGACTAGCGATACAGATACGCAGTATTTT. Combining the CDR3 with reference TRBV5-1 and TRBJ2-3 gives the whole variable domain KAGVTQTPRYLIKTRGQQVTLSCSPISGHRSVSWYQQTPGQGLQFLFEYFSETQRNKGNFPGRFSGRQFSNSRSEMNVSTLELGDSALYLCASSPIRTSDTDTQYFGPGTRLTVL.

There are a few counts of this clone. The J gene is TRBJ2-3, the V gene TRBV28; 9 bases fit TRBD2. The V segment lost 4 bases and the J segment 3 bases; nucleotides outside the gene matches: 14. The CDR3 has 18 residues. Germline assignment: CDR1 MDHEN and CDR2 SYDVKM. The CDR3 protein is CASSSRRLADYPTDTQYF. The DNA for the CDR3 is TGTGCCAGCAGTTCCCGAAGACTAGCGGATTACCCTACAGATACGCAGTATTTT.

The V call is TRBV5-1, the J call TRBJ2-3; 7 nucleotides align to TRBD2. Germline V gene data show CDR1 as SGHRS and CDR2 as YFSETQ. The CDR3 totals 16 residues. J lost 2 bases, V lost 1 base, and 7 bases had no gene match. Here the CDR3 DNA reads TGCGCCAGCAGCTTGACAAGCGGGACTGCCACAGATACGCAGTATTTT. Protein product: CASSLTSGTATDTQYF.

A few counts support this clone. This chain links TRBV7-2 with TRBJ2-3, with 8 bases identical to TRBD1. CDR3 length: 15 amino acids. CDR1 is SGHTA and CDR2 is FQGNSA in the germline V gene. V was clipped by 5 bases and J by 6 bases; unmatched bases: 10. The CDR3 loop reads CASSQPVTGDDTQYF. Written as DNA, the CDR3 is TGTGCCAGCAGCCAGCCTGTGACAGGGGATGATACGCAGTATTTT.

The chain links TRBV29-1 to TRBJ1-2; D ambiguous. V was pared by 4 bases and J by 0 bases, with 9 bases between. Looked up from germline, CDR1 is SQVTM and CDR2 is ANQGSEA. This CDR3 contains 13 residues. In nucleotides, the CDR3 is TGCAGCGTTGTTGGACTTCCTAACTATGGCTACACCTTC. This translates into CSVVGLPNYGYTF.

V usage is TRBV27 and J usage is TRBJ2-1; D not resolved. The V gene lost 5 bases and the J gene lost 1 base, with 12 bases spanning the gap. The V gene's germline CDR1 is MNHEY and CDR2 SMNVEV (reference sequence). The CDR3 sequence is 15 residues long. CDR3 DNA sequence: TGTGCCAGCAGTCCCCGACGGAGATCCTACAATGAGCAGTTCTTC. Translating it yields CASSPRRRSYNEQFF.

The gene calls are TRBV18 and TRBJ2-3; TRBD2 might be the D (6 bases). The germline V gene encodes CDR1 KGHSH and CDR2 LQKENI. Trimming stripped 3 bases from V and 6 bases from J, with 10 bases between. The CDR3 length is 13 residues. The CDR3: CASSPTSADTQYF. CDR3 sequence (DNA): TGTGCCAGCTCACCGACTAGTGCGGATACGCAGTATTTT.

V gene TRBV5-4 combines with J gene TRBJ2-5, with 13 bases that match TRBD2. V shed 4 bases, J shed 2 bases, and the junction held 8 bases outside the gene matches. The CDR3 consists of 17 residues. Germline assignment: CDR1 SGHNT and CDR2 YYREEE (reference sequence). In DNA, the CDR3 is TGTGCCAGCAGCGCCCTTCGGACTAGCGGGAGTCAAGAGACCCAGTACTTC. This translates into CASSALRTSGSQETQYF.

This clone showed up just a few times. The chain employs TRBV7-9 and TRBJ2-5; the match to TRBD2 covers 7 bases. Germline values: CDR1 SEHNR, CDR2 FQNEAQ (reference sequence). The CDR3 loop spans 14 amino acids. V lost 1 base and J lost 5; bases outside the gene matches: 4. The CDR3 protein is CASSLVGGTETQYF. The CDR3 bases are TGTGCCAGCAGCTTAGTGGGGGGGACGGAGACCCAGTACTTC.

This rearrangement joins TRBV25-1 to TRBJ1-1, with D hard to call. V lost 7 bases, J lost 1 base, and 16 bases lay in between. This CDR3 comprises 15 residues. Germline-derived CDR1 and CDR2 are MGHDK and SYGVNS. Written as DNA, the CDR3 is TGTGCCAGCATTCCACACAGAGGGCGGAACACTGAAGCTTTCTTT. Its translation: CASIPHRGRNTEAFF.